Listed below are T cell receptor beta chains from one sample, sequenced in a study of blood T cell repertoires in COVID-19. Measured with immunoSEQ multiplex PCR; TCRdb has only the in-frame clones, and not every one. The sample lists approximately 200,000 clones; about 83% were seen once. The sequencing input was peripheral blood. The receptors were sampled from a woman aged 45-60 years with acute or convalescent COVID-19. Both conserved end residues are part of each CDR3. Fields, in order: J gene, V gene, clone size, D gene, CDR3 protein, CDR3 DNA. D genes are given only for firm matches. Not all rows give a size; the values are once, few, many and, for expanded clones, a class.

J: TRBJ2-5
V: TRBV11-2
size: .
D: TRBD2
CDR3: CASSFSAGAQETQYF
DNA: TGTGCCAGCAGCTTCTCAGCGGGGGCCCAAGAGACCCAGTACTTC

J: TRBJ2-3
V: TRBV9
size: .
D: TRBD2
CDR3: CASSATSGRAPDTQYF
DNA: TGTGCCAGCAGCGCGACTAGCGGGAGGGCCCCAGATACGCAGTATTTT

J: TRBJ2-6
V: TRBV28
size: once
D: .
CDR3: CASPLWANVLTF
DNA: TGTGCCAGTCCCCTCTGGGCCAACGTCCTGACTTTC

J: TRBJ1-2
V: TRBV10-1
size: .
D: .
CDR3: CASSESGIYGYTF
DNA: TGCGCCAGCAGTGAGTCCGGGATCTATGGCTACACCTTC

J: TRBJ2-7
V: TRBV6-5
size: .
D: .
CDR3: CASTKPSSYEQYF
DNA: TGTGCCAGTACCAAGCCGAGCTCCTACGAGCAGTACTTC

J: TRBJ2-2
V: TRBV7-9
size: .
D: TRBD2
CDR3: CASSLGASGATGELFF
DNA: TGTGCCAGCAGCTTAGGAGCTAGCGGGGCAACCGGGGAGCTGTTTTTT

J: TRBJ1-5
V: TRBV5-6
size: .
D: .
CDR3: CASSLGQYSNQPQHF
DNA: TGTGCCAGCAGCTTGGGACAATATAGCAATCAGCCCCAGCATTTT

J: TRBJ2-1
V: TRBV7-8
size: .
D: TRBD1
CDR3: CASWKTGEYNEQFF
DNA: TGTGCCAGCTGGAAGACAGGGGAATACAATGAGCAGTTCTTC

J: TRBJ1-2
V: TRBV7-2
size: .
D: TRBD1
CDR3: CASRPQGANYGYTF
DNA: TGTGCCAGCAGACCACAGGGGGCTAACTATGGCTACACCTTC

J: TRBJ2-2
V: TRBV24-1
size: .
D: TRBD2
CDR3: CATSAVAGRGSGTGELFF
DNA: TGTGCCACCAGTGCTGTAGCGGGAAGGGGTTCGGGCACCGGGGAGCTGTTTTTT

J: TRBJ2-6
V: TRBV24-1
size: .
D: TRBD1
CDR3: CATSEQGAGANVLTF
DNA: TGTGCCACCAGTGAACAGGGGGCCGGGGCCAACGTCCTGACTTTC

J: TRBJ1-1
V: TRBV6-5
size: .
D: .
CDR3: CASGPLLNTEAFF
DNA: TGTGCCAGCGGGCCTTTATTGAACACTGAAGCTTTCTTT

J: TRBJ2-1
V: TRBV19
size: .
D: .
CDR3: CASSITGSYNEQFF
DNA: TGTGCCAGTAGTATAACGGGCTCCTACAATGAGCAGTTCTTC

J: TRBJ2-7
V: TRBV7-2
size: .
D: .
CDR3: CASSLWESDEQYF
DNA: TGTGCCAGCAGCTTATGGGAGTCTGACGAGCAGTACTTC

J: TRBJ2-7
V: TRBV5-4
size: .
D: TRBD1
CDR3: CASSLDGTVHEQYF
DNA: TGTGCCAGCAGCTTGGACGGGACAGTGCACGAGCAGTACTTC

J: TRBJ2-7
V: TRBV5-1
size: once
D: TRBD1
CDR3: CASSLTAGQVAEQYF
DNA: TGCGCCAGCAGCTTGACGGCAGGACAGGTAGCCGAGCAGTACTTC

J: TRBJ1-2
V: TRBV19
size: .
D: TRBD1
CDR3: CASRPGQRYGYTF
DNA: TGTGCCAGTCGACCGGGACAGCGCTATGGCTACACCTTC

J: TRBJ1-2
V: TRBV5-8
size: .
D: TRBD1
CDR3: CASSLEGALGYGYTF
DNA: TGTGCCAGCAGCTTGGAGGGGGCCCTGGGCTATGGCTACACCTTC

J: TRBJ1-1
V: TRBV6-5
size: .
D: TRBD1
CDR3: CASRQTGAGPEAFF
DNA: TGTGCCAGCAGACAGACAGGGGCCGGACCTGAAGCTTTCTTT

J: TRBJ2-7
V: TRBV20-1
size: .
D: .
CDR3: CSASNAAYEQYF
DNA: TGCAGTGCTAGTAACGCGGCCTACGAGCAGTACTTC

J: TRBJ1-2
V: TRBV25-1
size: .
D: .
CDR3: CASSEYRIGGAKDYGYTF
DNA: TGTGCCAGCAGTGAATATAGGATTGGCGGGGCAAAGGATTATGGCTACACCTTC

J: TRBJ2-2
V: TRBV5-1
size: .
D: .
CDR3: CASSPATTGELFF
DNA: TGCGCCAGCAGCCCCGCCACAACCGGGGAGCTGTTTTTT

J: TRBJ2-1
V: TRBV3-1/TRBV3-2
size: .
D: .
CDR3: CASSQVGGSKSEQFF
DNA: TGTGCCAGCAGCCAAGTGGGGGGTTCAAAGAGTGAGCAGTTCTTC

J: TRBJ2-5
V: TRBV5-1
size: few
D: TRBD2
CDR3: CASSLAPAGAGETQYF
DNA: TGCGCCAGCAGCTTGGCCCCAGCGGGGGCGGGAGAGACCCAGTACTTC